This record covers a single T cell receptor (beta chain). The source of the sample is a study of blood T cell repertoires in COVID-19. Study-wide background: Samples came from the United States, Italy and Spain, spanning acute and convalescent COVID-19.

During active infection, Seattle patients enrolled and were then monitored through disease. Here immunoSEQ multiplex PCR was the method, and the copy in TCRdb shows in-frame clones only, minus some. The table includes roughly 570,000 clones, less than 90% detected once. The CDR3 length is 16 residues. Germline CDR1 MNHNY, CDR2 SVGAGI (reference sequence). V lost 5 bases to trimming and J lost 1 base, with 15 bases between them. The sequence derives from a woman aged 50 to 65 with COVID-19, enrolled during active disease. The sample was peripheral blood. The chain combines TRBV6-6 with TRBJ1-3; perhaps TRBD1 as D (6 bases). Written as DNA, the CDR3 is TGTGCCAGCAGTCCCGAGGGGGGGATATCTGGAAACACCATATATTTT. Protein: CASSPEGGISGNTIYF.